Shown below are 14 T cell receptor beta chains from a single sample sequenced in a study of radiotherapy plus CTLA-4 blockade in lung cancer. Assay: immunoSEQ multiplex PCR; the TCRdb copy retains only in-frame clones and omits some. The sample includes about 97,000 clones, about four fifths seen only once; the top ten take around 2.7%. The sample was peripheral blood, taken from a patient treated with radiotherapy plus ipilimumab. The receptor source for this set is a human donor with non-small cell lung cancer who had a partial response to radiotherapy plus ipilimumab. Some clones in this sample may be carry-over from other donors' samples.

The rearrangement uses TRBV6-1 and TRBJ1-2; D is uncertain. The CDR3 loop spans 13 amino acids. CDR1 MNHNS and CDR2 SASEGT come from the germline V gene. The V gene lost 4 bases and the J gene lost 3 bases, with 9 bases spanning the gap. The chain's CDR3 is CASSAREDYGYTF. The DNA of the CDR3 is TGTGCCAGCAGTGCAAGGGAGGACTATGGCTACACCTTC.

The chain joins TRBV30 to TRBJ1-2; 7 bases align to TRBD1. This CDR3 contains 16 residues. Germline loops: CDR1 GTSNPN, CDR2 SVGIG (reference sequence). The J segment lost 4 bases and the V segment lost 0 bases, leaving 11 bases of the junction unmatched. CDR3 DNA: TGTGCCTGGAGTGTTACAACCGGGACAGCTCCCTATGGCTACACCTTC. Protein product: CAWSVTTGTAPYGYTF.

V usage is TRBV19 and J usage is TRBJ2-6; 7 bases are a match to TRBD1. Per germline, CDR1 LNHDA and CDR2 SQIVND (reference sequence). The CDR3 contains 18 residues. V lost 4 bases, J lost 1 base, and 10 bases stayed unmatched. The DNA for the CDR3 is TGTGCCAGTAGTACCCGGGACAGCACCCAATCTGGGGCCAACGTCCTGACTTTC. It translates to CASSTRDSTQSGANVLTF.

The gene calls are TRBV7-8 and TRBJ2-2; the D gene is possibly TRBD2 (5 bases). The CDR3 sequence is 15 residues long. The germline CDR1 and CDR2 sequences are SGHVS and FQNEAQ. V dropped 2 bases and J dropped 6 bases, with 13 bases sitting between them. CDR3 residues: CASSLSTGYSGELFF. The CDR3 nucleotides read TGTGCCAGCAGCTTATCAACGGGGTATTCCGGGGAGCTGTTTTTT.

This clone was detected once. The chain has TRBV7-3 and TRBJ2-1; 10 nucleotides agree with TRBD2. The CDR3 length is 14 residues. V dropped 5 bases and J dropped 6; count of bases not matched to a gene: 4. Germline CDR1 SGHTA, CDR2 FQGTGA. As DNA, the CDR3 is TGTGCCAGCAGCATCCAGCGGGGGGGCAATGAGCAGTTCTTC. Its protein product is CASSIQRGGNEQFF.

The V gene is TRBV2, the J gene TRBJ2-7; D remains ambiguous. CDR3 length: 11 amino acids. V shed 7 bases and J shed 3 bases, with 7 bases lying between them. Looked up from germline, CDR1 is SNHLY and CDR2 is FYNNEI. CDR3 DNA sequence: TGTGCCAGCACAACTCTCTACGAGCAGTACTTC. Amino acid sequence: CASTTLYEQYF.

This chain connects TRBV7-6 to TRBJ1-4; TRBD1 agrees at 7 bases. V gave up 5 bases and J gave up 6 bases; unmatched junction bases: 30. CDR3 length equals 22 residues. Germline-derived CDR1 and CDR2 are SGHVS and FNYEAQ. DNA of the CDR3: TGTGCCAGCAGCCGCAAAAAAAAAGACAGACGCCGTGGGGACAGACGCTATGAAAAACTGTTTTTT. Encoded protein: CASSRKKKDRRRGDRRYEKLFF.

V usage is TRBV30 and J usage is TRBJ1-1; 8 bases map to TRBD1. V lost 0 bases, J lost 4 bases, and 10 bases stayed unmatched. CDR3 length: 16 amino acids. CDR1 GTSNPN and CDR2 SVGIG come from the germline V gene (reference sequence). The CDR3 bases are TGTGCCTGGAGTGTATCGGACAGGGATTGGGGCACTGAAGCTTTCTTT. Translating gives CAWSVSDRDWGTEAFF.

This clone is classed as medium-sized. V is TRBV5-1 and J is TRBJ2-7; a weak D match, TRBD2 (7 bases). CDR1 and CDR2 (germline): SGHRS, YFSETQ. Trimming took off 6 bases at V and 6 bases at J, with 22 bases between the two ends. The CDR3 runs 15 residues. CDR3 nucleotides: TGCGCCAGCAACCCTGCGGGGGCAGCGCAAGGCGAGCAGTACTTC. Translating gives CASNPAGAAQGEQYF.

This rearrangement joins TRBV6-5 to TRBJ1-4; D not resolved. Germline CDR1 is MNHEY and CDR2 is SVGAGI. Trimming cost V 6 bases and J 10 bases, with 21 bases left between them. The CDR3 runs to 15 residues. CDR3 bases: TGTGCCAGCAGCGGCGATTTGGCGGGGATGGGAAAACTGTTTTTT. Residues: CASSGDLAGMGKLFF.

This clone has a count of ten or more. The chain couples TRBV6-5 to TRBJ2-7; 9 positions match TRBD1. The germline V gene encodes CDR1 MNHEY and CDR2 SVGAGI. The CDR3 totals 14 residues. The V gene end was trimmed by 4 bases and the J gene end by 2 bases; junction bases not matched to a gene: 3. In DNA form, the CDR3 reads TGTGCCAGCAGTTGGGGACAGGGACCCTACGAGCAGTACTTC. This encodes CASSWGQGPYEQYF.

This clone appeared once. The V call is TRBV7-2, the J call TRBJ2-7; 7 bases map to TRBD2. Looked up from germline, CDR1 is SGHTA and CDR2 is FQGNSA. This CDR3 has 14 amino acids. Trimming removed 2 bases from V and 2 bases from J; junction bases left unmatched: 3. CDR3 residues: CASSLLAETYEQYF. CDR3 DNA: TGTGCCAGCAGCTTACTAGCGGAAACCTACGAGCAGTACTTC. The full variable domain, in which reference TRBV7-2 and TRBJ2-7 provide the parts outside the CDR3, is GAGVSQSPSNKVTEKGKDVELRCDPISGHTALYWYRQSLGQGLEFLIYFQGNSAPDKSGLPSDRFSAERTGGSVSTLTIQRTQQEDSAVYLCASSLLAETYEQYFGPGTRLTVT.

The rearrangement joins TRBV19 to TRBJ1-5; D might be TRBD1 (6 bases). V lost 7 bases, J lost 5 bases, and 12 bases lay in between. Germline CDR1 reads LNHDA; CDR2 reads SQIVND (reference sequence). CDR3 length: 13 residues. CDR3 in amino acids: CASTVDSYQPQHF. CDR3 DNA sequence: TGTGCCAGTACCGTGGACAGTTATCAGCCCCAGCATTTT.

The gene calls are TRBV6-4 and TRBJ2-5; D possibly corresponds to TRBD2 (6 bases). The CDR3 runs 17 residues. Germline V gene sequence: CDR1 MRHNA, CDR2 SNTAGT. Trimming removed 2 bases from V and 1 base from J, with 17 bases in between. CDR3: CASSDPPGGLIQETQYF. CDR3 nucleotide sequence: TGTGCCAGCAGTGACCCCCCGGGCGGACTAATCCAAGAGACCCAGTACTTC.